These T cell receptor beta chains were read from a single sample in a study of shared clonotypes between healthy human individuals. Data came from immunoSEQ multiplex PCR; TCRdb stores just in-frame clones and leaves some out. The table lists 800,000 to 1,200,000 clones, approximately 80% of them singletons. The sequencing sample was made of memory CD4+ T cells from PBMCs. The receptors here all came from a man aged 18 to 30 in good health. Some clones in this sample may be carry-over from other donors' samples. Each CDR3 is given with its conserved first and last residue. The D gene is left open where the match is weak. The size entry is marked missing in some rows and otherwise reads once, few, many or a size class.

J	V	D	size	DNA	CDR3
TRBJ2-7	TRBV7-2	-	-	TGTGCCAGCAGCCCAAGACACTACGAGCAGTACTTC	CASSPRHYEQYF
TRBJ1-1	TRBV15	-	-	TGTGCCACCAGCAGAGATCAAACGGGGACGGCTTTCTTT	CATSRDQTGTAFF
TRBJ2-3	TRBV4-1	-	once	TGCGCCAGCAGCCTCCAGGGGCCCCTTGTCGGGACAGATACGCAGTATTTT	CASSLQGPLVGTDTQYF
TRBJ1-2	TRBV28	TRBD1	-	TGTGCCAGCAGAAGGACAGGGGAGCGGCACACCTTC	CASRRTGERHTF
TRBJ2-7	TRBV7-9	-	-	TGTGCCAGCAGCCCGGGGGCCTACGAGCAGTACTTC	CASSPGAYEQYF
TRBJ2-7	TRBV29-1	-	-	TGCAGCGTCCATCCACCCAGGGAGGATAGGTACGAGCAGTACTTC	CSVHPPREDRYEQYF
TRBJ2-3	TRBV27	-	-	TGTGCCAGCGGGTGGGCCGGCACAGATACGCAGTATTTT	CASGWAGTDTQYF
TRBJ1-4	TRBV4-3	-	few	TGCGCCAGCAGCGGCACAACTAATGAAAAACTGTTTTTT	CASSGTTNEKLFF
TRBJ2-3	TRBV28	-	many	TGTGCCAGCAGTTTAAGGTTCCGCGTCACAGATACGCAGTATTTT	CASSLRFRVTDTQYF
TRBJ2-1	TRBV18	-	once	TGTGCCAGCTCACCACCGAACCTGGACTTGGCGGGGAATGAGCAGTTCTTC	CASSPPNLDLAGNEQFF
TRBJ2-1	TRBV6-5	-	-	TGTGCCAGCAGTTACTCGGGGAGTTACAATGAGCAGTTCTTC	CASSYSGSYNEQFF
TRBJ2-3	TRBV18	-	-	TGTGCCAGCTCACCATCCCCCGGTACAGATACGCAGTATTTT	CASSPSPGTDTQYF
TRBJ2-2	TRBV6-1	TRBD1	-	TGTGCCAGCAGACTCCAGGGGGCCGGGGAGCTGTTTTTT	CASRLQGAGELFF
TRBJ1-1	TRBV5-1	-	-	TGCGCCAGCCAAAGCAGCCCGACTGATACGGGGGGCTCTGAAGCTTTCTTT	CASQSSPTDTGGSEAFF
TRBJ1-2	TRBV6-5	-	-	TGTGCCAGCAGTCGGGACAACAACTATGGCTACACCTTC	CASSRDNNYGYTF
TRBJ1-2	TRBV27	-	-	TGTGCCAGCAGTTTATCTCGCCAGGTCCTTGGCTACACCTTC	CASSLSRQVLGYTF
TRBJ1-2	TRBV30	-	-	TGTGCCTGGAGTGCCGGGGACCGCCTTGGGGGCTACACCTTC	CAWSAGDRLGGYTF
TRBJ1-4	TRBV7-9	-	-	TGTGCCAGCACCCAAAGGACGGCTAATGAAAAACTGTTTTTT	CASTQRTANEKLFF
TRBJ1-1	TRBV2	-	-	TGTGCCAGCAGTGAAATCAGGGTGGGCACTGAAGCTTTCTTT	CASSEIRVGTEAFF
TRBJ2-7	TRBV4-1	TRBD2	-	TGCGCCAGCAGCCAAGGAGGCGGGAGACTCTCCTACGAGCAGTACTTC	CASSQGGGRLSYEQYF
TRBJ2-1	TRBV2	TRBD2	-	TGTGCCAGCAGGCGGACTAGCGGGACCAATGAGCAGTTCTTC	CASRRTSGTNEQFF
TRBJ2-7	TRBV5-1	-	-	TGCGCCAGCAGCTTGCGGGACATAGCCTACGAGCAGTACTTC	CASSLRDIAYEQYF
TRBJ2-7	TRBV7-2	TRBD2	few	TGTGCCAGCAGCCCCCAGAGCGGGAGGGCCCTGCGCGAGCAGTACTTC	CASSPQSGRALREQYF
TRBJ2-3	TRBV7-8	TRBD2	-	TGTGCCAGCAGCCCTCTAGCGGGGAGGGGCACAGATACGCAGTATTTT	CASSPLAGRGTDTQYF
TRBJ2-7	TRBV2	-	few	TGTGCCAGCAGCGGGGACTCCTACGAGCAGTACTTC	CASSGDSYEQYF
TRBJ2-5	TRBV30	-	once	TGTGCCTGGAGTGCCCGACGGGAGCAGTACTTC	CAWSARREQYF
TRBJ1-2	TRBV6-6	TRBD1	-	TGTGCCAGCAGTCCTAGGGACAGGAAGGGAGGCTACACCTTC	CASSPRDRKGGYTF
TRBJ2-2	TRBV27	TRBD2	-	TGTGCCAGCAGTACAACTACTACTAGCGGGAGGGGTAACACCGGGGAGCTGTTTTTT	CASSTTTTSGRGNTGELFF